A selection of T cell receptor beta chains follows, all from one sample in a study of early T cells in non-severe SARS-CoV-2 infection. A single record per CDR3 protein comes from TCRdb applying MiXCR to the 5' RACE reads. The table shows some 59,000 distinct CDR3 sequences, with around 10% occurring only once. The sample was whole blood, taken at baseline. The source is an adult who was a healthcare worker with PCR-confirmed SARS-CoV-2 infection or an uninfected control (not recorded which). CDR3s include the opening cysteine and the closing phenylalanine or tryptophan. The D gene is left open where the match is weak. Rows may omit the clone size; those that give it use once, few, many or a size class.

size	V	D	J	CDR3	DNA
NA	TRBV25-1	NA	TRBJ1-4	CASSEFTEFNEKLFF	TGTGCCAGCAGTGAATTCACAGAGTTTAATGAAAAACTGTTTTTT
few	TRBV21-1	NA	TRBJ2-5	CASRYTSSCLWGETQYF	TGTGCCAGCAGATACACATCCTCTTGTCTTTGGGGGGAGACCCAGTACTTC
many	TRBV7-9	NA	TRBJ1-6	CASAQRPLNSPLHF	TGTGCCAGCGCCCAACGTCCCTTAAATTCACCCCTCCACTTT
many	TRBV7-9	TRBD2	TRBJ2-1	CASSSLAGGFNEQFF	TGTGCCAGCAGCTCCCTAGCGGGAGGGTTTAATGAGCAGTTCTTC
many	TRBV6-1	NA	TRBJ2-2	CASSELRGANTGELFF	TGTGCCAGCAGTGAACTGCGGGGCGCGAACACCGGGGAGCTGTTTTTT
NA	TRBV18	NA	TRBJ2-4	CASSPALAKNIQYF	TGTGCCAGCTCACCCGCCCTAGCCAAAAACATTCAGTACTTC
NA	TRBV5-6	TRBD1	TRBJ2-7	CASSGGQATYEQYF	TGTGCCAGCAGCGGGGGACAGGCGACCTACGAGCAGTACTTC
few	TRBV10-3	NA	TRBJ2-3	CAISESTGSDTQYF	TGTGCCATCAGTGAGTCAACGGGTTCAGATACGCAGTATTTT
many	TRBV3-1	NA	TRBJ2-5	CASSQDSGRETQYF	TGTGCCAGCAGCCAAGATTCCGGGAGAGAGACCCAGTACTTC
many	TRBV9	NA	TRBJ2-2	CASRLTPNTGELFF	TGTGCCAGCAGACTGACCCCGAACACCGGGGAGCTGTTTTTT
NA	TRBV11-2	NA	TRBJ2-7	CASSTGTFSYEQYF	TGTGCCAGCAGTACCGGGACTTTTTCCTACGAGCAGTACTTC
many	TRBV7-2	TRBD1	TRBJ1-5	CASSARTGGSQPQHF	TGTGCCAGCAGCGCGAGGACAGGGGGATCCCAGCCCCAGCATTTT
many	TRBV20-1	NA	TRBJ2-1	CSARSVQGSNEQFF	TGCAGTGCTAGATCGGTACAGGGCTCCAATGAGCAGTTCTTC
many	TRBV10-1	NA	TRBJ2-1	CASSEGGSSYNEQFF	TGCGCCAGCAGTGAGGGCGGTAGCTCCTACAATGAGCAGTTCTTC
NA	TRBV4-2	TRBD1	TRBJ1-4	CASSQAPDRTGEKLFF	TGTGCCAGCAGCCAAGCCCCGGACAGGACCGGCGAAAAACTGTTTTTT
NA	TRBV20-1	NA	TRBJ2-2	CSAPAGTGELFF	TGCAGTGCCCCGGCCGGCACCGGGGAGCTGTTTTTT
NA	TRBV11-2	NA	TRBJ2-7	CASSPRRYEQYF	TGTGCCAGCAGCCCCCGGCGTTACGAGCAGTACTTC